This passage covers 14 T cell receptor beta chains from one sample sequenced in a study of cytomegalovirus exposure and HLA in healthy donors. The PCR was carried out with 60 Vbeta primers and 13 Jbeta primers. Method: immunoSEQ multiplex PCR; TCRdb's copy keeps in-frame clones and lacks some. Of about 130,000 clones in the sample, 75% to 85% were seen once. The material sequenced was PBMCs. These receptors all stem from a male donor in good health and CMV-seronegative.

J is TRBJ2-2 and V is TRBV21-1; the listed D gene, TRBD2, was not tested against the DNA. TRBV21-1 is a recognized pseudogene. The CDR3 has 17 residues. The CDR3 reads CASSKALGSGALGELFF. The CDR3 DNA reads TGTGCCAGCAGCAAAGCGCTCGGTAGCGGGGCCCTCGGGGAGCTGTTTTTT.

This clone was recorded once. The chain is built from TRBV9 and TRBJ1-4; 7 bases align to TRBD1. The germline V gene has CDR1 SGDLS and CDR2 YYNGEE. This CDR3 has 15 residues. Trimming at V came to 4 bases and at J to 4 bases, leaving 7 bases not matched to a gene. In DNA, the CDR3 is TGTGCCAGCAGCACCCGACAGGGCGATAATGAAAAACTGTTTTTT. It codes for CASSTRQGDNEKLFF.

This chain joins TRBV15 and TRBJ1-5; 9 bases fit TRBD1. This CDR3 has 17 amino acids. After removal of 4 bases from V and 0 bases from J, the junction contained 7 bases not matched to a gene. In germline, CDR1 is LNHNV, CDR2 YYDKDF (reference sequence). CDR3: CATSTSQGAYSNQPQHF. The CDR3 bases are TGTGCCACCAGCACCTCACAGGGGGCGTATAGCAATCAGCCCCAGCATTTT.

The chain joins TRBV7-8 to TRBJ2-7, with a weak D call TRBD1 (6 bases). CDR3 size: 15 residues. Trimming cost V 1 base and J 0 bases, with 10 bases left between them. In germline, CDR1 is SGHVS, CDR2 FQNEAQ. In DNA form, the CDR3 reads TGTGCCAGCAGCTTAGTAGGACAGAGCTCCTACGAGCAGTACTTC. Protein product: CASSLVGQSSYEQYF.

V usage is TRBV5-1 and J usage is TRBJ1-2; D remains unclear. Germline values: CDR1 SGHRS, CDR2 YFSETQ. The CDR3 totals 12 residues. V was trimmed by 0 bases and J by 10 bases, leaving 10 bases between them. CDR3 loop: CASSLAGRDYTF. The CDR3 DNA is TGCGCCAGCAGCTTGGCCGGGCGGGACTACACCTTC.

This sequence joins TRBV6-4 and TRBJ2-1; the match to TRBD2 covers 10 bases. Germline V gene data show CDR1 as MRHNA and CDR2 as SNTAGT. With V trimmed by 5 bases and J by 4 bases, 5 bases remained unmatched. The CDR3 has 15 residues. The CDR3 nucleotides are TGTGCCAGCAGTCCTCTAGCGGGGGAATACAATGAGCAGTTCTTC. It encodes CASSPLAGEYNEQFF.

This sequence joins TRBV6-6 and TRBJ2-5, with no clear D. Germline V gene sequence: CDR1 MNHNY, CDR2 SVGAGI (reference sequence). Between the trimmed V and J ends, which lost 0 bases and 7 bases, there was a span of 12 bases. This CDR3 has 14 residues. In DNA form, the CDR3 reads TGTGCCAGCAGTTACTCGAGGCTTATAGGGACCCAGTACTTC. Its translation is CASSYSRLIGTQYF.

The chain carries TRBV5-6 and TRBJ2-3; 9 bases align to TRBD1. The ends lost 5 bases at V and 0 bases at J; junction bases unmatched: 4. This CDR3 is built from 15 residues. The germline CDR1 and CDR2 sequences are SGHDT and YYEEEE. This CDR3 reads CASSRTGESTDTQYF. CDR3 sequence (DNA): TGTGCCAGCAGTCGGACAGGGGAGAGCACAGATACGCAGTATTTT.

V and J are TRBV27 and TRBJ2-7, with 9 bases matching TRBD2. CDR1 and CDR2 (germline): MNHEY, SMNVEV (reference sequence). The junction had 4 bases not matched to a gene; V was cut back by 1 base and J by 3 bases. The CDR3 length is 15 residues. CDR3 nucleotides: TGTGCCAGCAGTTTATTCCTAGCGGGGAACTACGAGCAGTACTTC. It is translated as CASSLFLAGNYEQYF.

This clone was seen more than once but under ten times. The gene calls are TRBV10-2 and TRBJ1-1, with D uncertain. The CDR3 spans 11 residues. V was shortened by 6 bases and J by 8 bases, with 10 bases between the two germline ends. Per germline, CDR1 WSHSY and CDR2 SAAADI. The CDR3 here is CASRADSEAFF. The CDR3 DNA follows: TGCGCCAGCAGGGCAGATAGCGAAGCTTTCTTT.

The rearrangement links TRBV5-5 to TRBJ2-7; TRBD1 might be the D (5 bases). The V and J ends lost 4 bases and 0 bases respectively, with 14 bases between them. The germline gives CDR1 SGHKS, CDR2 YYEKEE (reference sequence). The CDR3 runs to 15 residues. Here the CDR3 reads CASSSPDTNSYEQYF. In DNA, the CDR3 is TGTGCCAGCAGCAGCCCGGACACCAACTCCTACGAGCAGTACTTC.

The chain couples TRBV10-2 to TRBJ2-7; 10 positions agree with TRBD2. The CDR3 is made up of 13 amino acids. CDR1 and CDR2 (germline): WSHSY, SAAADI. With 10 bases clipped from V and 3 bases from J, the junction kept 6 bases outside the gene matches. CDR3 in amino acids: CATTAGGNYEQYF. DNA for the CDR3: TGCGCCACCACAGCGGGAGGGAACTACGAGCAGTACTTC.

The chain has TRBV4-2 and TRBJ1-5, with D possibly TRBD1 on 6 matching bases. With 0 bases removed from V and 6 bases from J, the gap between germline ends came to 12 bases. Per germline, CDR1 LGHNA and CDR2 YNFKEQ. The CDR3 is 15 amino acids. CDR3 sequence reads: CASSQDPQGGQPQHF. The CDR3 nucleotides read TGTGCCAGCAGCCAAGATCCACAGGGTGGTCAGCCCCAGCATTTT.

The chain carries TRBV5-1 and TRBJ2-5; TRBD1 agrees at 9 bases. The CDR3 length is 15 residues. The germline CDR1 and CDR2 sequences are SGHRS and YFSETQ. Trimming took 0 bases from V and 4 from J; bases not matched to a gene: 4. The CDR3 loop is CASSLADRGGETQYF. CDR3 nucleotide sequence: TGCGCCAGCAGCTTGGCCGACAGGGGGGGAGAGACCCAGTACTTC.